These 25 T cell receptor beta chains originate from one sample sequenced in a study of Ad26.COV2.S vaccination and SARS-CoV-2 variants. TCRdb's table, derived via immunoSEQ multiplex PCR, lists solely in-frame clones and lacks some. Of some 370,000 clones listed, 83% are singletons. Treatment noted: 19 received Ad26.COV2.S at low or high dose, single or two shots; about 5 received placebo; per-sample allocation not given. Each sample was drawn 63 days after the first injection (of vaccine or placebo). The input for sequencing was peripheral blood, taken in a trial of Ad26.COV2.S vaccine versus placebo. Every receptor here comes from a person between 18 and 65 years old who received the Ad26.COV2.S COVID-19 vaccine or a placebo.

The chain recombines TRBV5-6 with TRBJ1-6; D gene ambiguous. In germline, CDR1 is SGHDT, CDR2 YYEEEE. V was clipped by 4 bases and J by 7 bases, with 9 bases between them. The CDR3 spans 13 residues. CDR3 DNA sequence: TGTGCCAGCAGCCGCCGCGGGAATTCACCCCTCCACTTT. It encodes CASSRRGNSPLHF.

This clone was picked up a small number of times. V gene TRBV7-2 combines with J gene TRBJ1-6; TRBD1 matches at 7 bases. CDR3 length equals 15 residues. Trimming at V came to 4 bases and at J to 6 bases, leaving 6 bases not matched to a gene. Germline V gene data show CDR1 as SGHTA and CDR2 as FQGNSA. The CDR3 bases are TGTGCCAGCAGCTATCTGGGACAGTCTAATTCACCCCTCCACTTT. Translating it yields CASSYLGQSNSPLHF.

Here the CDR3 DNA reads TGTGCCAGCAGCTTAGCCCGAACAGGGAATGAGCAGTTCTTC. Encoded protein: CASSLARTGNEQFF. V gene TRBV11-2 combines with J gene TRBJ2-1; weak D call: TRBD1 (6 bases). In germline, CDR1 is SGHAT, CDR2 FQNNGV. V lost 1 base and J lost 7, with 11 bases in between. The CDR3 totals 14 residues.

The rearrangement links TRBV21-1 to TRBJ1-2. TRBV21-1 is a documented pseudogene. This CDR3 is 15 amino acids long. CDR3 amino acids: CASPQRADANYGYTF. DNA of the CDR3: TGTGCCAGCCCCCAAAGGGCAGACGCTAACTATGGCTACACCTTC.

V gene TRBV11-2 combines with J gene TRBJ2-7; the D gene is possibly TRBD1 (6 bases). The CDR3 is made up of 14 amino acids. CDR1 SGHAT and CDR2 FQNNGV come from the germline V gene. Trimming took 5 bases from V and 5 from J, leaving 16 bases between them. The CDR3 region has the DNA TGTGCCAGCAGCCGGACGGCAGGGGTCCACGAGCAGTACTTC. Protein product: CASSRTAGVHEQYF.

The chain is built from TRBV7-3 and TRBJ1-1; D not certain. Germline V gene sequence: CDR1 SGHTA, CDR2 FQGTGA. V lost 5 bases and J 0 bases, leaving 10 bases between the germline ends. The CDR3 has 14 amino acids. CDR3 sequence: CASSASTMNTEAFF. DNA for the CDR3: TGTGCCAGCAGCGCCAGTACTATGAACACTGAAGCTTTCTTT.

The gene calls are TRBV5-8 and TRBJ2-5; TRBD2 matches 8 bases. In germline, CDR1 is SGHTS, CDR2 YDEGEE. This CDR3 has 14 amino acids. Unmatched junction bases numbered 8, after V lost 5 bases and J lost 5 bases. The CDR3 loop is CASSSGTRGETQYF. In nucleotides, the CDR3 is TGTGCCAGCAGTTCGGGGACTAGAGGGGAGACCCAGTACTTC.

The J gene is TRBJ2-3, the V gene TRBV5-1; 12 bases map to TRBD2. The junction had 2 bases not matched to a gene; V was cut back by 1 base and J by 2 bases. Germline CDR1 is SGHRS and CDR2 is YFSETQ. CDR3 length: 16 residues. The CDR3 nucleotides read TGCGCCAGCAGCTTGCCTAGCGGGAGGGACACAGATACGCAGTATTTT. Its translation is CASSLPSGRDTDTQYF.

The chain combines TRBV9 with TRBJ2-1; D is unclear. Per germline, CDR1 SGDLS and CDR2 YYNGEE. Trimming cost V 3 bases and J 15 bases, with 16 bases left between them. This CDR3 has 12 residues. CDR3 nucleotides: TGTGCCAGCAGCGAGCCCATTGCCGCGTGGTTCTTC. This sequence encodes CASSEPIAAWFF.

The rearrangement links TRBV3-1 (or the pseudogene TRBV3-2) to TRBJ1-2; D call uncertain. Germline V CDR1 and CDR2: LGHDT, YNNKEL (reference sequence). V was cut by 0 bases and J by 4 bases, with 15 bases left in between. CDR3 length equals 16 residues. The CDR3 sequence: CASSQEAGQSGYGYTF. The CDR3 region has the DNA TGTGCCAGCAGCCAAGAGGCCGGCCAGTCTGGCTATGGCTACACCTTC.

The chain is built from TRBV4-1 and TRBJ1-2; D remains ambiguous. Germline V lookup: CDR1 MGHRA, CDR2 YSYEKL. V lost 4 bases and J 3 bases, leaving 12 bases between the germline ends. This CDR3 spans 14 amino acids. The CDR3 reads CASSLQRQDYGYTF. CDR3 nucleotides: TGCGCCAGCAGCCTACAAAGGCAGGACTATGGCTACACCTTC.

J is TRBJ2-2 and V is TRBV3-1 (or the pseudogene TRBV3-2); 8 bases line up with TRBD1. V gave up 4 bases and J gave up 4 bases; unmatched junction bases: 11. The CDR3 runs 17 residues. CDR1 is LGHDT and CDR2 is YNNKEL in the germline V gene (reference sequence). CDR3 loop: CASSRRKETGATGELFF. The CDR3 DNA reads TGTGCCAGCAGCCGAAGGAAAGAGACAGGGGCCACCGGGGAGCTGTTTTTT.

There are a few counts of this clone. The chain carries TRBV2 and TRBJ2-7; perhaps TRBD2 as D (5 bases). The CDR3 is 13 amino acids. V was pared by 10 bases and J by 7 bases, with 20 bases between. Per the germline V gene, CDR1 is SNHLY and CDR2 is FYNNEI. Here the CDR3 DNA reads TGTGCCAAGAAGGATAGCGTCTCGGGGGAGCAGTACTTC. Its translation: CAKKDSVSGEQYF.

The chain combines TRBV19 with TRBJ1-6, with D uncertain. In germline, CDR1 is LNHDA, CDR2 SQIVND (reference sequence). With 3 bases removed from V and 4 bases from J, the gap between germline ends came to 10 bases. CDR3 size: 15 residues. The CDR3 DNA follows: TGTGCCAGTAGTATGAATGGCCGATATAATTCACCCCTCCACTTT. This encodes CASSMNGRYNSPLHF.

The chain combines TRBV24-1 with TRBJ2-5; 9 nucleotides align to TRBD1. Germline V gene sequence: CDR1 KGHDR, CDR2 SFDVKD. Unmatched junction bases numbered 6, after V lost 3 bases and J lost 5 bases. The CDR3 spans 15 residues. The CDR3 here is CATSDTGGSRETQYF. The CDR3, as DNA: TGTGCCACCAGTGATACAGGGGGCTCTCGGGAGACCCAGTACTTC.

The chain links TRBV11-2 to TRBJ2-1; no firm D call. The germline V and J ends were trimmed by 1 base and 4 bases, with 8 bases remaining between them. The CDR3 spans 14 residues. Germline CDR1 SGHAT, CDR2 FQNNGV. Here the CDR3 reads CASSLGPSYNEQFF. The CDR3 DNA reads as TGTGCCAGCAGCTTAGGGCCTAGTTACAATGAGCAGTTCTTC. Filled out from reference TRBV11-2 and TRBJ2-1, the complete variable domain reads EAGVAQSPRYKIIEKRQSVAFWCNPISGHATLYWYQQILGQGPKLLIQFQNNGVVDDSQLPKDRFSAERLKGVDSTLKIQPAKLEDSAVYLCASSLGPSYNEQFFGPGTRLTVL.

V gene TRBV14 combines with J gene TRBJ1-1; D unclear. The CDR3 runs to 13 residues. CDR1 is SGHDN and CDR2 is FVKESK in the germline V gene. V lost 0 bases, J lost 1 base, and 3 bases lay in between. The CDR3 loop is CASSQDGNTEAFF. The CDR3 DNA reads as TGTGCCAGCAGCCAAGATGGGAACACTGAAGCTTTCTTT.

Notes on this clone: Compared with germline, one end of the junction differs, possibly owing to a read error. The chain employs TRBV13 and TRBJ1-2; D is unresolved. This CDR3 comprises 14 residues. Germline V gene data show CDR1 as PRHDT and CDR2 as FYEKMQ (reference sequence). CDR3 amino acids: CASSRGGAGYVYTF. The CDR3 DNA follows: TGTGCCAGCAGCCGGGGTGGCGCGGGGTATGTCTACACCTTC.

This clone was observed a handful of times. This sequence joins TRBV11-2 and TRBJ2-7; no clear D. Germline CDR1 and CDR2: SGHAT and FQNNGV. This CDR3 contains 13 residues. V was shortened by 2 bases and J by 2 bases, with 7 bases between the two germline ends. The CDR3 loop reads CASSLNTPYEQYF. The CDR3 nucleotides are TGTGCCAGCAGCTTAAATACACCCTACGAGCAGTACTTC. The variable domain in full, with the rest retrieved from reference TRBV11-2 and TRBJ2-7, is EAGVAQSPRYKIIEKRQSVAFWCNPISGHATLYWYQQILGQGPKLLIQFQNNGVVDDSQLPKDRFSAERLKGVDSTLKIQPAKLEDSAVYLCASSLNTPYEQYFGPGTRLTVT.

The V call is TRBV5-1, the J call TRBJ2-7, with 7 bases lining up with TRBD1. This CDR3 has 13 amino acids. CDR1 is SGHRS, CDR2 YFSETQ, per germline. With 5 bases clipped from V and 5 bases from J, the junction kept 7 bases outside the gene matches. The CDR3 DNA is TGCGCCAGCAGTCAACAGGGGTCTAACGAGCAGTACTTC. This sequence encodes CASSQQGSNEQYF.

This clone occurred a few times. The chain links TRBV5-1 to TRBJ2-5; 7 positions match TRBD2. The CDR3 has 14 residues. CDR1 and CDR2 (germline): SGHRS, YFSETQ. V lost 5 bases, J lost 2 bases, and 6 bases stayed unmatched. The DNA of the CDR3 is TGCGCCAGCAGACCGGGACTAAATCAAGAGACCCAGTACTTC. Translating gives CASRPGLNQETQYF.

This clone was counted a single time. CDR3 in DNA: TGTGCCAGCAGTGAGAGGGGGAGTAGAACCGGGGCTGAAGCTTTCTTT. Its translation: CASSERGSRTGAEAFF. This chain joins TRBV2 and TRBJ1-1; D perhaps matches TRBD1 (6 bases). V was shortened by 3 bases and J by 6 bases, with 20 bases between the two germline ends. The CDR3 sequence is 16 residues long. Germline values: CDR1 SNHLY, CDR2 FYNNEI.

The rearrangement uses TRBV6-5 and TRBJ2-2; a weak D match, TRBD1 (6 bases). Germline CDR1 reads MNHEY; CDR2 reads SVGAGI. V was trimmed by 7 bases and J by 1 base, leaving 13 bases between them. CDR3 size: 15 residues. The CDR3 region is CASILQGLNTGELFF. CDR3 nucleotides: TGTGCCAGCATCCTACAGGGTTTGAACACCGGGGAGCTGTTTTTT.

The chain recombines TRBV5-6 with TRBJ1-1; 9 nucleotides align to TRBD1. Germline V gene sequence: CDR1 SGHDT, CDR2 YYEEEE. The trim removed 6 bases at V and 12 bases at J, leaving 12 bases unmatched. The CDR3 contains 13 residues. The CDR3 sequence is CASNPGQGRMSFF. The CDR3, as DNA: TGTGCCAGCAACCCGGGACAGGGAAGGATGTCTTTCTTT.

With respect to this clone: This CDR3 is also generated by other DNA sequences in the sample. As DNA, the CDR3 is TGTGCCAGCAGCGGGGGCGACTATGGCTACACCTTC. Translation: CASSGGDYGYTF. V usage is TRBV12-3 or TRBV12-4 and J usage is TRBJ1-2; maybe TRBD1 (6 bases). Trimming removed 6 bases from V and 3 bases from J, with 8 bases in between. CDR3 size: 12 residues.